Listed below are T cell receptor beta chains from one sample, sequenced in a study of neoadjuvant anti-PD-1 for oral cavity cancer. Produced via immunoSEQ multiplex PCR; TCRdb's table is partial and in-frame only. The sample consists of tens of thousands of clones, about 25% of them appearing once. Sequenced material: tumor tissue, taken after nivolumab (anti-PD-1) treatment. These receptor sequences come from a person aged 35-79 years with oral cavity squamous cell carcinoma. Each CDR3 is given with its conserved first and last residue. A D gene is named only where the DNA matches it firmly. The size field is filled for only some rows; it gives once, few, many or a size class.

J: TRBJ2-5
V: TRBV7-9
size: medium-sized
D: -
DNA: TGTGCCAGCAGCTTAGAGAGCCGGGAGACCCAGTACTTC
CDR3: CASSLESRETQYF

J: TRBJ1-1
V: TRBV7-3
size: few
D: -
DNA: TGTGCCAGCAGCTTACTAGGGAACACTGAAGCTTTCTTT
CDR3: CASSLLGNTEAFF

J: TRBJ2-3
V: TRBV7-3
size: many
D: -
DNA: TGTGCCAGCAGCTTAACCTCAGGGGGGAACACAGATACGCAGTATTTT
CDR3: CASSLTSGGNTDTQYF

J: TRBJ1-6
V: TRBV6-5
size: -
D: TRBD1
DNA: TGTGCCAGCAGCTCCTCCGGGACAGGGGGTTCACCCCTCCACTTT
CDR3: CASSSSGTGGSPLHF

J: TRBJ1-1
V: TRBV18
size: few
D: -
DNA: TGTGCCAGCTCCTACACCAGGACTGAAGCTTTCTTT
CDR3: CASSYTRTEAFF

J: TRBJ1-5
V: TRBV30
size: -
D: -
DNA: TGTGCCTGGAGTGCCGATAGCAATCAGCCCCAGCATTTT
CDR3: CAWSADSNQPQHF

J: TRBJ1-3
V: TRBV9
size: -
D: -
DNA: TGTGCCAGCAGCACCCTGTCCCCTGGAAACACCATATATTTT
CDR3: CASSTLSPGNTIYF

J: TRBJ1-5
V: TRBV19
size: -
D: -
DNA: TGTGCCAGCCGGGACAACAATCAGCCCCAGCATTTT
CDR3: CASRDNNQPQHF

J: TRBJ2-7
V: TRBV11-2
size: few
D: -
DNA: TGTGCCAGCAGCTTACAAGGGGCAGCCTACGAGCAGTACTTC
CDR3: CASSLQGAAYEQYF

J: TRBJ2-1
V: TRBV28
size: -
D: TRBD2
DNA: TGTGCCAGCAGTTTCGAGACTAGCGGGAGAGGGCTCTACAATGAGCAGTTCTTC
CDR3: CASSFETSGRGLYNEQFF

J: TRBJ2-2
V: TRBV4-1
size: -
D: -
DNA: TGCGCCAGCAGCCAAGATCGTCAGGGGTCGGCCGGGGAGCTGTTTTTT
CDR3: CASSQDRQGSAGELFF

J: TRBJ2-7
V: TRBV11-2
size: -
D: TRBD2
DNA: TGTGCCAGCAGCTTAGAAGGACCGTCCCCGAGTAGCGGGAGAATCAACGAGCAGTACTTC
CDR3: CASSLEGPSPSSGRINEQYF

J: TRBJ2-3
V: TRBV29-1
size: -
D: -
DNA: TGCAGCCAAAGGACCGGGACTAGCACAGATACGCAGTATTTT
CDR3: CSQRTGTSTDTQYF

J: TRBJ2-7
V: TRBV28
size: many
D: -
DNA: TGTGCCAGCAGTTTATCCACAGGGATGTACGAGCAGTACTTC
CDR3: CASSLSTGMYEQYF

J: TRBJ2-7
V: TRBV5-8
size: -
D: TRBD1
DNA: TGTGCCAGCAGCCCGGCCGGGACAGGTAACTACGAGCAGTACTTC
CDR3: CASSPAGTGNYEQYF

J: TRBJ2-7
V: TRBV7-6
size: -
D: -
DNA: TGTGCCAGCAGCAAGGGGGAGACTCGCTCCTACGAGCAGTACTTC
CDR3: CASSKGETRSYEQYF

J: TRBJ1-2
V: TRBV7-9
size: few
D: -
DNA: TGTGCCAGCAGCTTAAGGCAGGGCTATGGCTACACCTTC
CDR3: CASSLRQGYGYTF